The T cell receptor (beta chain) under discussion was sequenced for a study of blood T cell repertoires in COVID-19. This CDR3 region has 15 residues. V lost 0 bases, J lost 3 bases, and 8 bases lay in between. Germline V gives CDR1 LGHNA, CDR2 YNFKEQ. Clones were read by immunoSEQ multiplex PCR, and TCRdb kept only the in-frame ones, dropping some. Of about 26,000 clones listed, about 84% are singletons. This clone was recorded only once. The origin of this receptor is a man in his fifties with active or convalescent COVID-19. The material sequenced was peripheral blood. V is TRBV4-2 and J is TRBJ2-2; no clear D gene. The CDR3 DNA follows: TGTGCCAGCAGCCAAGATTTCGGGTACACCGGGGAGCTGTTTTTT. This codes for CASSQDFGYTGELFF.